Listed below are T cell receptor beta chains from one sample, sequenced in a study of CD8 T cells in ankylosing spondylitis. TCRdb fed the 5' RACE reads into MiXCR, producing one record per CDR3 protein. The sample includes roughly 250,000 distinct CDR3 sequences, over 8.5% of them seen just once. The sequenced material came from blood, either unsorted or a sorted T cell fraction (not recorded which). The receptors were gathered from a male donor with ankylosing spondylitis or in good health (not recorded which). Each CDR3 is given with its conserved first and last residue. A D gene is named only where the DNA matches it firmly. A row's size may be missing; if present it is once, few, many or a size class.

>10|.|TRBJ2-5|TRBV7-9|.
TGTGCCACTCAAGGGGAGACCCAGTACTTC
CATQGETQYF
>15|few|TRBJ1-1|TRBV5-1|.
TGCGCCAGCAGCTTGGCGCTACAGCGGAACACTGAAGCTTTCTTT
CASSLALQRNTEAFF
>15|many|TRBJ1-1|TRBV7-8|.
TGTGCCAGCAGCTTGAGGGACGGCGGAACGGCTGAAGCTTTCTTT
CASSLRDGGTAEAFF
>14|.|TRBJ2-2|TRBV20-1|TRBD1
TGCAGTGCTACCTCGACAGGGGGCATCGGGGAGCTGTTTTTT
CSATSTGGIGELFF
>16|many|TRBJ1-4|TRBV27|.
TGTGCCAGCAGTTTATCACGGCAGGGTAAAGATGAAAAACTGTTTTTT
CASSLSRQGKDEKLFF
>11|many|TRBJ2-3|TRBV29-1|.
TGCAGCGGCGAGAGCACAGATACGCAGTATTTT
CSGESTDTQYF
>14|many|TRBJ2-5|TRBV7-9|.
TGTGCCAGCAGCTTAGTCCGGGATCAAGAGACCCAGTACTTC
CASSLVRDQETQYF
>16|many|TRBJ2-3|TRBV5-1|TRBD2
TGCGCCAGCAGCTTGGGCCAGCGGGGGCCCACAGATACGCAGTATTTT
CASSLGQRGPTDTQYF
>16|many|TRBJ2-3|TRBV20-1|TRBD2
TGCAGTGCTAGAGGTTTACTAGCGGAAAAAACAGATACGCAGTATTTT
CSARGLLAEKTDTQYF
>15|many|TRBJ2-7|TRBV29-1|.
TGCAGCGTTGAAGATTACCAGGGGAGCTCCTACGAGCAGTACTTC
CSVEDYQGSSYEQYF
>14|many|TRBJ2-2|TRBV28|.
TGTGCCAGCAGTTTACCCCGGGACGGCGGGGAGCTGTTTTTT
CASSLPRDGGELFF
>14|.|TRBJ2-1|TRBV9|.
TGTGCCAGCAGCGTATATCCTAGCAACAATGAGCAGTTCTTC
CASSVYPSNNEQFF